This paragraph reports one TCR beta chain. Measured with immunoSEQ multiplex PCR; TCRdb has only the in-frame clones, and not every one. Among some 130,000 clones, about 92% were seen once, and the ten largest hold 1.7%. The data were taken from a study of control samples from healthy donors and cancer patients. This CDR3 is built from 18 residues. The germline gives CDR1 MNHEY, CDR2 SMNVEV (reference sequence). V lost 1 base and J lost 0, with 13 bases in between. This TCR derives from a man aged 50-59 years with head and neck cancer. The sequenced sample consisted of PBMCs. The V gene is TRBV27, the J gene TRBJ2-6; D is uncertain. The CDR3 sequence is CASSLYSASYSGANVLTF. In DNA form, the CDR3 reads TGTGCCAGCAGTTTATATTCGGCCAGTTACTCTGGGGCCAACGTCCTGACTTTC.